This TCR beta chain was identified in a study of shared clonotypes between healthy human individuals. Whole-study context: Donors were two women and a few men aged 18 to 49.

Unmatched junction bases numbered 3, after V lost 1 base and J lost 4 bases. The CDR3 has 14 amino acids. The germline V gene encodes CDR1 MGHRA and CDR2 YSYEKL. The table came from immunoSEQ multiplex PCR; TCRdb's copy has only in-frame clones and leaves some out. The sample shows 740,000 or so clones, approximately 73% of them seen only once. This clone was seen only once. The J gene is TRBJ1-2, the V gene TRBV4-1; TRBD1 agrees at 7 bases. This TCR came from a woman in her twenties or thirties in good health. Sequencing input: memory CD4+ T cells sorted from blood. The subset is: CD45RA-negative fraction. Here the CDR3 DNA reads TGCGCCAGCAGCCAAGGGGGGGACAGCTATGGCTACACCTTC. Protein: CASSQGGDSYGYTF.